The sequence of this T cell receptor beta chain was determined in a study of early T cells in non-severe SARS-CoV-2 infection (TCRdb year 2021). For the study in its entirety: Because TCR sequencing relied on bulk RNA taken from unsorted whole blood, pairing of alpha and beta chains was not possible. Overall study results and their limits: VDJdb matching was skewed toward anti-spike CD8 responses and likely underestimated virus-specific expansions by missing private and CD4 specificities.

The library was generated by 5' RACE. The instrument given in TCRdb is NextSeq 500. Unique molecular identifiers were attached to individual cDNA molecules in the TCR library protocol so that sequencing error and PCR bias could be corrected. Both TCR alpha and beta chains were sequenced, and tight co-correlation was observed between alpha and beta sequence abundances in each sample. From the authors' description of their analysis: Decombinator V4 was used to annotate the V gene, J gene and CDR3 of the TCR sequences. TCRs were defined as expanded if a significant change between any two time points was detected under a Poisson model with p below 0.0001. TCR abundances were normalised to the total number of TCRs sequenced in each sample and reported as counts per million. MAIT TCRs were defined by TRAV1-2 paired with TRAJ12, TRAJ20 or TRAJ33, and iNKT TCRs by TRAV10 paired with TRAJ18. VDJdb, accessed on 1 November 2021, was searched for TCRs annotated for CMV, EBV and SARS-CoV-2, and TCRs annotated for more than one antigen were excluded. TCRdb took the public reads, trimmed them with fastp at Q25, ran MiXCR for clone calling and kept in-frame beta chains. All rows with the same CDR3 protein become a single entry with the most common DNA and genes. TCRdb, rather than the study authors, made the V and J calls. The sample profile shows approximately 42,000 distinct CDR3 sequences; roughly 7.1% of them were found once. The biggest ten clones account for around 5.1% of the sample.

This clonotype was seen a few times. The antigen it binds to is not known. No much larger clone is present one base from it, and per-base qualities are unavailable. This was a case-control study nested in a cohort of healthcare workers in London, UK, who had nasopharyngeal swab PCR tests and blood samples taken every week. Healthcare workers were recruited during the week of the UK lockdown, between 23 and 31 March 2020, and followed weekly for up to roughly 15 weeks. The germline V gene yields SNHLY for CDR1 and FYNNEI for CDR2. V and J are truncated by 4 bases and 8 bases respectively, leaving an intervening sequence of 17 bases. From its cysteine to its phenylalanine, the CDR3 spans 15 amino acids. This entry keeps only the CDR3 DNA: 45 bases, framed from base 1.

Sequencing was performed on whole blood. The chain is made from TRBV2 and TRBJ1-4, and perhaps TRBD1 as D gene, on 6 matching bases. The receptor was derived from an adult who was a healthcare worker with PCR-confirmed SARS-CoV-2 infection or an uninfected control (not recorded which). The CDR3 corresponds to CASSVSQGGGEKLFF. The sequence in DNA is TGTGCCAGCAGTGTATCGCAGGGAGGGGGAGAAAAACTGTTTTTT.